A single sample gave rise to the 27 T cell receptor beta chains below, sequenced in a study of blood T cell repertoires in COVID-19. Libraries were prepared by immunoSEQ multiplex PCR; TCRdb keeps only in-frame clonotypes and omits some of them. The table lists some 140,000 clones, about 90% of them singletons. The sequencing sample was made of peripheral blood. The receptors stem from a man in his fifties or sixties with acute or convalescent COVID-19.

The rearrangement links TRBV6-2 or TRBV6-3 to TRBJ2-7; 10 bases align to TRBD1. The CDR3 runs 13 residues. CDR1 is MNHEY, CDR2 SVGEGT, per germline. CDR3 in DNA: TGTGCCAGCAGTTACTCAGGGACAGGGGCGCGTGTGGTC. Translating gives CASSYSGTGARVV.

The V and J genes are TRBV11-2 and TRBJ2-7; 8 bases agree with TRBD2. Trimming cost V 4 bases and J 4 bases; bases outside gene matches: 6. This CDR3 spans 14 amino acids. Germline-derived CDR1 and CDR2 are SGHAT and FQNNGV. The CDR3 region has the DNA TGTGCCAGCAGCTCCCAAGAGCGGGAGTACGAGCAGTACTTC. The encoded protein is CASSSQEREYEQYF.

The rearrangement joins TRBV7-2 to TRBJ1-5; no reliable D call. This CDR3 has 13 residues. In germline, CDR1 is SGHTA, CDR2 FQGNSA. Deletions cut 6 bases from V and 7 bases from J, with 13 bases between. CDR3 DNA sequence: TGTGCCAGCAGTTTGGGCGGGGAACAGCCCCAGCATTTT. Translating gives CASSLGGEQPQHF.

This chain joins TRBV19 and TRBJ2-1; 7 bases are a match to TRBD2. CDR3 length equals 13 residues. The V segment lost 10 bases and the J segment 7 bases; nucleotides outside the gene matches: 10. Germline values: CDR1 LNHDA, CDR2 SQIVND (reference sequence). The CDR3 reads CATGGSRVNEQFF. The CDR3 DNA reads as TGTGCCACTGGCGGGAGTCGAGTGAATGAGCAGTTCTTC.

The rearrangement joins TRBV19 to TRBJ1-2, with D hard to call. Germline values: CDR1 LNHDA, CDR2 SQIVND (reference sequence). The ends were cut back, 2 bases at V and 4 bases at J, with 11 bases in the middle. This CDR3 spans 14 amino acids. The CDR3 nucleotides read TGTGCCAGTAGTATACAGGTCCTATCCTATGGCTACACCTTC. It codes for CASSIQVLSYGYTF.

The chain is built from TRBV27 and TRBJ2-7, with a possible D match to TRBD2 (6 bases). The germline V gene encodes CDR1 MNHEY and CDR2 SMNVEV (reference sequence). CDR3 length equals 15 residues. V dropped 4 bases and J dropped 2 bases, with 15 bases sitting between them. The CDR3 loop reads CASSSPRGKAYEQYF. As DNA, the CDR3 is TGTGCCAGCAGTTCCCCCCGCGGGAAGGCCTACGAGCAGTACTTC.

V usage is TRBV5-6 and J usage is TRBJ1-2, with 10 nucleotides matching TRBD1. The CDR3 is 14 amino acids. Germline V lookup: CDR1 SGHDT, CDR2 YYEEEE. After removal of 5 bases from V and 9 bases from J, the junction contained 10 bases not matched to a gene. CDR3 sequence (DNA): TGTGCCAGCAGTCTGACAGGGGGCGCGAGTCGCTACACCTTC. Translation: CASSLTGGASRYTF.

This chain joins TRBV15 and TRBJ1-6, with a weak D call TRBD1 (5 bases). CDR1 and CDR2 (germline): LNHNV, YYDKDF (reference sequence). This CDR3 contains 13 residues. V lost 0 bases and J lost 13, with 10 bases in between. The CDR3 bases are TGTGCCACCAGCAGAGATGGGGGGGGGCCCCTCCACTTT. Translated: CATSRDGGGPLHF.

This chain joins TRBV2 and TRBJ2-1, with D maybe TRBD1 (5 bases). This CDR3 comprises 14 residues. CDR1 is SNHLY, CDR2 FYNNEI, per germline. Trimming shortened V by 7 bases and J by 4 bases, and 14 bases separated the two germline ends. The CDR3 loop is CASIGQSEYNEQFF. The CDR3 nucleotides are TGTGCCAGCATCGGACAAAGCGAGTACAATGAGCAGTTCTTC.

The chain uses TRBV10-1 and TRBJ2-7, with TRBD2 identical over 9 bases. CDR1 is WNHNN, CDR2 SYGVQD, per germline (reference sequence). V lost 6 bases, J lost 4 bases, and 7 bases stayed unmatched. CDR3 length equals 14 residues. CDR3 protein: CASSRGLAGYEQYF. In DNA, the CDR3 is TGCGCCAGCAGCCGGGGACTAGCTGGGTACGAGCAGTACTTC.

The rearrangement links TRBV5-1 to TRBJ2-3; D might be TRBD1 (6 bases). Germline V gene lookup returns CDR1 SGHRS and CDR2 YFSETQ. The CDR3 length is 13 residues. Deletions cut 4 bases from V and 4 bases from J, with 10 bases between. This CDR3 reads CASSAQGSDTQYF. As DNA, the CDR3 is TGCGCCAGCAGCGCGCAGGGGTCAGATACGCAGTATTTT.

The chain joins TRBV10-3 to TRBJ2-1; TRBD2 is a possible D gene (5 bases). The V and J ends lost 9 bases and 6 bases respectively, with 12 bases between them. Germline-derived CDR1 and CDR2 are ENHRY and SYGVKD. The CDR3 runs 12 residues. CDR3 bases: TGTGCCATAGCGGTGGTCAGCAATGAGCAGTTCTTC. It translates to CAIAVVSNEQFF.

This sequence joins TRBV30 and TRBJ2-2; 7 bases agree with TRBD1. CDR3 length equals 11 residues. The germline CDR1 and CDR2 sequences are GTSNPN and SVGIG (reference sequence). After removal of 4 bases from V and 10 bases from J, the junction contained 3 bases not matched to a gene. CDR3: CAWKTGSELFF. The CDR3 region has the DNA TGTGCCTGGAAGACAGGGTCGGAGCTGTTTTTT.

The genes are TRBV12-3 or TRBV12-4 and TRBJ2-1; no definite D call. Trimming pared 2 bases from V and 3 bases from J, leaving 5 bases between. This CDR3 spans 13 amino acids. The CDR3 sequence: CASSLSNYNEQFF. For the CDR3, the DNA is TGTGCCAGCAGTTTATCTAACTACAATGAGCAGTTCTTC.

The chain couples TRBV29-1 to TRBJ1-2; D gene uncertain. Germline-derived CDR1 and CDR2 are SQVTM and ANQGSEA. The CDR3 runs 12 residues. V dropped 6 bases and J dropped 2 bases, with 10 bases sitting between them. CDR3 sequence reads: CSVTGGNYGYTF. The CDR3 DNA sequence: TGCAGCGTGACTGGAGGAAACTATGGCTACACCTTC.

The chain links TRBV7-3 to TRBJ1-2; D possibly corresponds to TRBD1 (5 bases). The CDR3 is made up of 14 amino acids. CDR1 is SGHTA, CDR2 FQGTGA, per germline. Trimming shortened V by 1 base and J by 5 bases, and 11 bases separated the two germline ends. The CDR3 sequence: CASSLKPGSYGYTF. In DNA, the CDR3 is TGTGCCAGCAGCTTAAAGCCAGGGTCTTATGGCTACACCTTC.

The genes are TRBV9 and TRBJ2-1; a weak D match, TRBD2 (5 bases). Trimming took 4 bases from V and 9 from J, leaving 17 bases between them. CDR1 is SGDLS, CDR2 YYNGEE, per germline. The CDR3 extends over 14 amino acids. The CDR3 coding sequence is TGTGCCAGCAGCATCGACTATTCTTTCGGTGAGCAGTTCTTC. It codes for CASSIDYSFGEQFF.

The V and J genes are TRBV6-4 and TRBJ2-7; maybe TRBD2 (6 bases). Germline CDR1 is MRHNA and CDR2 is SNTAGT. The germline V and J ends were trimmed by 6 bases and 4 bases, with 19 bases remaining between them. The CDR3 has 15 amino acids. In nucleotides, the CDR3 is TGTGCCAGCAGCGTCATCCTCAGCGGGCCATACGAGCAGTACTTC. This gives the protein CASSVILSGPYEQYF.

This chain joins TRBV4-2 and TRBJ1-6; D unclear. The CDR3 extends over 15 amino acids. From germline, CDR1 is LGHNA and CDR2 YNFKEQ. Trimming cost V 0 bases and J 10 bases, with 13 bases left between them. The CDR3, as DNA: TGTGCCAGCAGCCAAGACTCCACGGGATACTCACCCCTCCACTTT. The encoded protein is CASSQDSTGYSPLHF.

The V call is TRBV2, the J call TRBJ2-3; a possible D gene is TRBD1 (5 bases). The CDR3 has 15 residues. V gave up 4 bases and J gave up 0 bases, with 11 bases separating them. From germline, CDR1 is SNHLY and CDR2 FYNNEI. CDR3 nucleotide sequence: TGTGCCAGCAGTGCCAGGGCGAAAAGCACAGATACGCAGTATTTT. Translated, it gives CASSARAKSTDTQYF.

The chain uses TRBV5-1 and TRBJ2-7, with D perhaps TRBD2 (6 bases). The CDR3 has 14 amino acids. Germline V gene data show CDR1 as SGHRS and CDR2 as YFSETQ. The V gene lost 2 bases and the J gene lost 3 bases, with 12 bases spanning the gap. Here the CDR3 reads CASSFSGRNYEQYF. CDR3 nucleotides: TGCGCCAGCAGCTTCTCCGGGAGAAACTACGAGCAGTACTTC.

The chain recombines TRBV5-6 with TRBJ2-7, with 8 bases lining up with TRBD2. J lost 3 bases, V lost 0 bases, and 8 bases had no gene match. Germline CDR1 reads SGHDT; CDR2 reads YYEEEE. CDR3 length: 16 amino acids. CDR3 coding DNA: TGTGCCAGCAGCTTGGCCGGGCAGACTAGCGTCTACGAGCAGTACGTC. This sequence encodes CASSLAGQTSVYEQYV.

The CDR3 DNA reads as TGCAGCGTTGTACTAGGACGCACAGATACGCAGTATTTT. The encoded protein is CSVVLGRTDTQYF. The chain couples TRBV29-1 to TRBJ2-3; possibly TRBD2 for D (5 bases). V was trimmed by 4 bases and J by 1 base, leaving 9 bases between them. This CDR3 region has 13 residues. Germline V CDR1 and CDR2: SQVTM, ANQGSEA.

Here the CDR3 DNA reads TGTGCCAGCAGCAAAGAGGAAAGAAGGAGTTTT. This sequence encodes CASSKEERRSF. The chain combines TRBV21-1 with TRBJ1-3. TRBV21-1 is recorded as a pseudogene. The CDR3 extends over 11 amino acids.

The chain uses TRBV3-1 (or the pseudogene TRBV3-2) and TRBJ1-1; possibly TRBD1 for D (5 bases). The V gene's germline CDR1 is LGHDT and CDR2 YNNKEL (reference sequence). The CDR3 is 13 residues long. Trimming pared 4 bases from V and 6 bases from J, leaving 12 bases between. This CDR3 reads CASSLGLGAEAFF. DNA for the CDR3: TGTGCCAGCAGCCTAGGGTTAGGGGCTGAAGCTTTCTTT.

This rearrangement joins TRBV2 to TRBJ1-5, with 7 nucleotides matching TRBD1. V was pared by 6 bases and J by 12 bases, with 11 bases of the junction left unmatched. Germline V gives CDR1 SNHLY, CDR2 FYNNEI. The length of the CDR3 is 13 residues. As DNA, the CDR3 is TGTGCCAGCAGGCTACAGGGGTCTGGGAACCAGCATTTT. This translates into CASRLQGSGNQHF.

The J gene is TRBJ1-6, the V gene TRBV7-6; tentatively, D is TRBD1 (6 bases). CDR3 length: 14 residues. With 4 bases removed from V and 7 bases from J, the gap between germline ends came to 11 bases. CDR1 and CDR2 (germline): SGHVS, FNYEAQ. The CDR3: CASSYRDTNSPLHF. DNA for the CDR3: TGTGCCAGCAGCTACCGGGACACAAATTCACCCCTCCACTTT.